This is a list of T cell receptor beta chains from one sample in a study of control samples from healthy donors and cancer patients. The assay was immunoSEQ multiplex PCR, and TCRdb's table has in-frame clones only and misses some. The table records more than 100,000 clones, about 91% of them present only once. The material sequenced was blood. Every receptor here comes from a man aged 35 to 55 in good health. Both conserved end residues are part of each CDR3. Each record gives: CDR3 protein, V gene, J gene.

CDR3: CASSEDIQGHEQYF; V: TRBV2; J: TRBJ2-7
CDR3: CASSWNPTNEKLFF; V: TRBV2; J: TRBJ1-4
CDR3: CASSVTGILHGYTF; V: TRBV19; J: TRBJ1-2
CDR3: CASSLMFGREETQYF; V: TRBV7-2; J: TRBJ2-5
CDR3: CASSPPDRRSAGTQYF; V: TRBV4-1; J: TRBJ2-3
CDR3: CATSDSRTGAIGYTF; V: TRBV24-1; J: TRBJ1-2
CDR3: CASSQEGQSSYEQYF; V: TRBV4-2; J: TRBJ2-7
CDR3: CAWSVGSRGYTF; V: TRBV30; J: TRBJ1-2
CDR3: CATSRELQGNFYNEQFF; V: TRBV15; J: TRBJ2-1
CDR3: CASSFEGQNTEAFF; V: TRBV11-3; J: TRBJ1-1